The clone carrying this T cell receptor (beta chain) was observed a few times. Its cognate antigen is unknown. The PCR ran on 60 Vbeta and 13 Jbeta primers. This table comes from immunoSEQ multiplex PCR, and its TCRdb copy is limited to in-frame clones, with some not included. This sample yields tens of thousands of clones, of which roughly 44% are seen a single time; just under 2% belongs to the top ten. The data were taken from a study of cytomegalovirus exposure and HLA in healthy donors. Study results and limitations: The study carried out a later analysis of TCR beta sequences. It associated 15,000 to 20,000 of them with specific HLA alleles at a false discovery rate of 0.05. Several of the most significant clusters appeared linked to common viral pathogens, based on a later analysis. Across all donors, roughly uniform sequencing depth was an assumption of the presence/absence analyses.

This CDR3 spans 15 amino acids. The V gene's germline CDR1 is GTSNPN and CDR2 SVGIG (reference sequence). Trimming took 0 bases from V and 5 from J, leaving 16 bases between them. The source is a woman aged 50 to 60 in good health and CMV-seronegative. The gene calls are TRBV30 and TRBJ1-1, with D unclear. Input material: PBMCs. The CDR3 nucleotides read TGTGCCTGGAGTGTACCGGGTTCGAGGGTTACTGAAGCTTTCTTT. Translation gives CAWSVPGSRVTEAFF.